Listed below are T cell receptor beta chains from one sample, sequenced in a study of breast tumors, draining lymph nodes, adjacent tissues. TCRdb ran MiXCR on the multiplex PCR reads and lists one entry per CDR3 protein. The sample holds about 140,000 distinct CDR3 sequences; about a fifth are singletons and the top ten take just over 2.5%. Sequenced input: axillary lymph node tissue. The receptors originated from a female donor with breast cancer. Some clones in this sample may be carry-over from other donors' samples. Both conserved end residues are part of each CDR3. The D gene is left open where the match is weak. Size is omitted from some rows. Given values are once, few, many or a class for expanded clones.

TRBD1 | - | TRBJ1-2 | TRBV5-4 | TGTGCCAGCAGCTTGGGGACAGGGACTGGCTACACCTTC | CASSLGTGTGYTF
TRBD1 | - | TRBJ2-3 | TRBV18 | TGTGCCAGCTCAGAGGGGACAGGGGGCTCAGATACGCAGTATTTT | CASSEGTGGSDTQYF
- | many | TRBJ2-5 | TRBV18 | TGTGCCAGCTCACCAGTCCAAGAGACCCAGTACTTC | CASSPVQETQYF
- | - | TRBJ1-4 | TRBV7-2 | TGTGCCAGCAGCTTAGCGCGGCCCCGGGGTCATGAAAAACTGTTTTTT | CASSLARPRGHEKLFF
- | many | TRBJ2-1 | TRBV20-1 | TGCAGTGCTAGGGGCCCATCCTACAATGAGCAGTTCTTC | CSARGPSYNEQFF
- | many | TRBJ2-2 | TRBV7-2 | TGTGCCAGCAGCCGGGACCAACTCACCGGGGAGCTGTTTTTT | CASSRDQLTGELFF
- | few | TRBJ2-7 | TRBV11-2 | TGTGCCAGCACCCCAGGGCGGGAGCAGTACTTC | CASTPGREQYF
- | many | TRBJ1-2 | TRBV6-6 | TGTGCCAGCAGTGATGGACGATACGGCTACACCTTC | CASSDGRYGYTF
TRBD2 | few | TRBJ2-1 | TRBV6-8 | TGTGCCAGCAGTTACTCGAGGACTAGCGGACTCGACAATGAGCAGTTCTTC | CASSYSRTSGLDNEQFF
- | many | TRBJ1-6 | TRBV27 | TGTGCCAGCAGTGGAAGGGAGGATTCACCCCTCCACTTT | CASSGREDSPLHF
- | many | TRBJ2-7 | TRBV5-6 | TGTGCCAGCAGCTTGGGGCGCTACGAGCAGTACTTC | CASSLGRYEQYF
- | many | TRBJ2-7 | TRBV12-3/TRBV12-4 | TGTGCCGGGGTGGCGGACTTTACCTACGAGCAGTACTTC | CAGVADFTYEQYF
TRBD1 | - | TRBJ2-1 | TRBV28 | TGTGCCAGCAGTTTGGGACAGGGGGCCTATGTGCAGTTCTTC | CASSLGQGAYVQFF
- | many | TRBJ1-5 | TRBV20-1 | TGCAGTGCTCAGGGGACAAGCAATCAGCCCCAGCATTTT | CSAQGTSNQPQHF
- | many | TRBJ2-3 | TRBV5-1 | TGCGCCAGCAGCTTGGTGTCGGGAGGCACAGATACGCAGTATTTT | CASSLVSGGTDTQYF
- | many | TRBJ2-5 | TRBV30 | TGTGCCTGGAGTGTAGGCCTCCCGGGACTGAAGATCCAAGAGACCCAGTACTTC | CAWSVGLPGLKIQETQYF
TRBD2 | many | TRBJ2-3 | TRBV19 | TGTGCCAGTAGGGCTAGCGGGAGCGTTGATACGCAGTATTTT | CASRASGSVDTQYF
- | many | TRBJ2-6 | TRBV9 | TGTGCCAGCACCTCAACATCCGGGGCCAACGTCCTGACTTTC | CASTSTSGANVLTF